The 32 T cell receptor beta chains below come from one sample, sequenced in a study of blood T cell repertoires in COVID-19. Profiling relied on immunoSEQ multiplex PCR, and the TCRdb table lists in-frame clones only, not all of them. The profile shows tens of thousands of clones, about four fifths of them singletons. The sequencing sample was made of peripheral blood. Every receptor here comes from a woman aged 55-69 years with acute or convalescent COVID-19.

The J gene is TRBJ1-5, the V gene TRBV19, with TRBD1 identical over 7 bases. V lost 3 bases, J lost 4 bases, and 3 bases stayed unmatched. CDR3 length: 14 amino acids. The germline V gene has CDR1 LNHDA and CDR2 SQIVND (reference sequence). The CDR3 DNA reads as TGTGCCAGTAGTATTCGACAGGGAAATCAGCCCCAGCATTTT. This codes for CASSIRQGNQPQHF.

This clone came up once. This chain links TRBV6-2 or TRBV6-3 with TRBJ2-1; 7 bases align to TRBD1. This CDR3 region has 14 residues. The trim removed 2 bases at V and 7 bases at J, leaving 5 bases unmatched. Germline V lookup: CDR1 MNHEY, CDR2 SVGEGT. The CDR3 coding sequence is TGTGCCAGCAGTTACCCCAGGGGGAAGAATGAGCAGTTCTTC. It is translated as CASSYPRGKNEQFF.

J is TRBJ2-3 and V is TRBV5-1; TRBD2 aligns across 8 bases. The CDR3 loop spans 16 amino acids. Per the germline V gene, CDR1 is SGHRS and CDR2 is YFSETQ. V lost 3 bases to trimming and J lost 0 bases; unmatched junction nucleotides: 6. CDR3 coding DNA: TGCGCCAGCAGCTCCGGGACTAGAACTAGCACAGATACGCAGTATTTT. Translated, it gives CASSSGTRTSTDTQYF.

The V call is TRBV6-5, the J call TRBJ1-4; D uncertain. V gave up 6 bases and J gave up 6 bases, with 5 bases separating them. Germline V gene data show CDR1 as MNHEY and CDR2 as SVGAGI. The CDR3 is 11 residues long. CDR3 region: CASRRDEKLFF. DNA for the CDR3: TGTGCCAGCAGGAGGGATGAAAAACTGTTTTTT.

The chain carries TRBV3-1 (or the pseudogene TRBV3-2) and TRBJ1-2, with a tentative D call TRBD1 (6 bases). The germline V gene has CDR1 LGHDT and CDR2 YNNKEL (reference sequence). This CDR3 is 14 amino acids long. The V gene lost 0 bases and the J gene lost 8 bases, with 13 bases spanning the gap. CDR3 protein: CASSQERGRGGYTF. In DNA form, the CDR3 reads TGTGCCAGCAGCCAAGAGAGGGGCAGGGGAGGCTACACCTTC.

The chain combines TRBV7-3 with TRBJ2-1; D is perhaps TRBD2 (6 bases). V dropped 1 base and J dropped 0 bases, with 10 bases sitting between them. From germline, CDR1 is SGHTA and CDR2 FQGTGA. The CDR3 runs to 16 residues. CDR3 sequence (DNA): TGTGCCAGCAGCTTAAGGAGGGGACTCTCCTACAATGAGCAGTTCTTC. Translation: CASSLRRGLSYNEQFF.

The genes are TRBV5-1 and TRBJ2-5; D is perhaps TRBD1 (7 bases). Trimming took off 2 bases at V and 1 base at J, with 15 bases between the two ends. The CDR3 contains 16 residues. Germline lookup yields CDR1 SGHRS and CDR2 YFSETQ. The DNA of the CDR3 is TGCGCCAGCAGCTTTGGAGGGGGCGCGACCCAAGAGACCCAGTACTTC. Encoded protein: CASSFGGGATQETQYF.

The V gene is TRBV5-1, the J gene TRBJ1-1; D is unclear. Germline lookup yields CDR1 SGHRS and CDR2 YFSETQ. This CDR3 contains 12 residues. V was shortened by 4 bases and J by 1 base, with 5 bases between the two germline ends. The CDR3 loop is CASSIQNTEAFF. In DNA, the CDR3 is TGCGCCAGCAGCATACAGAACACTGAAGCTTTCTTT.

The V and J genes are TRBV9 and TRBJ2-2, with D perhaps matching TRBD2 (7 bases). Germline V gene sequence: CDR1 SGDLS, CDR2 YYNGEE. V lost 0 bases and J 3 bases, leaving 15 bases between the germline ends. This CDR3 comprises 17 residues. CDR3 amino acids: CASSVGTAGAYTGELFF. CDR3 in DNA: TGTGCCAGCAGCGTAGGGACGGCGGGGGCTTACACCGGGGAGCTGTTTTTT.

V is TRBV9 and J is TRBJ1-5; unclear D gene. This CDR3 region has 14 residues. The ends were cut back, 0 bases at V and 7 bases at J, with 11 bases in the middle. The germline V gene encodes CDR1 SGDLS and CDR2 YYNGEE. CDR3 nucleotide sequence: TGTGCCAGCAGCGTAGCCAGGAACGGACAGCCCCAGCATTTT. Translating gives CASSVARNGQPQHF.

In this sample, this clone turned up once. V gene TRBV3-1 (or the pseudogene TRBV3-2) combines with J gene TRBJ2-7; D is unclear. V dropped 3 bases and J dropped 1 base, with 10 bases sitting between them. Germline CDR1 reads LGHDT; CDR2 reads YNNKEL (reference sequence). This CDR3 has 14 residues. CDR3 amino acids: CASSQTRQSYEQYF. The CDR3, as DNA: TGTGCCAGCAGCCAGACACGACAATCCTACGAGCAGTACTTC.

In nucleotides, the CDR3 is TGTGCCAGCAGCTGGACAGGGGACACTGAAGCTTTCTTT. Translated: CASSWTGDTEAFF. This chain connects TRBV11-2 to TRBJ1-1, with TRBD1 matching 9 bases. V was pared by 4 bases and J by 3 bases, with 0 bases of the junction left unmatched. This CDR3 region has 13 residues. Germline V gene lookup returns CDR1 SGHAT and CDR2 FQNNGV.

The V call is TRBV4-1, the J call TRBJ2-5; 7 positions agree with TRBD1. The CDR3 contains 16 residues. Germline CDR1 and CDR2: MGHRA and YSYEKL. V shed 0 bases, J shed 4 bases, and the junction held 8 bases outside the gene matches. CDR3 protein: CASSQEGRGGSETQYF. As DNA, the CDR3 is TGCGCCAGCAGCCAAGAGGGCCGAGGGGGCTCAGAGACCCAGTACTTC.

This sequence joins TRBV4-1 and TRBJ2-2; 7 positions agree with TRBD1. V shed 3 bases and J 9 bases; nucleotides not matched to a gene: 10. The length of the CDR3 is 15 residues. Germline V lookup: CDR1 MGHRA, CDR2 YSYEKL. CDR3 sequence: CASSQEDRDNRELFF. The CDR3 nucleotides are TGCGCCAGCAGCCAGGAAGACAGGGATAATCGGGAGCTGTTTTTT.

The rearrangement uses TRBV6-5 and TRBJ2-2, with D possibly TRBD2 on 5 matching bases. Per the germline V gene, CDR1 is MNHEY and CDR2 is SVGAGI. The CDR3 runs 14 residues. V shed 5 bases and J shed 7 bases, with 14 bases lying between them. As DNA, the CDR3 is TGTGCCAGCAGTACCAGCCGGGAAAACGGGGAGCTGTTTTTT. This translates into CASSTSRENGELFF.

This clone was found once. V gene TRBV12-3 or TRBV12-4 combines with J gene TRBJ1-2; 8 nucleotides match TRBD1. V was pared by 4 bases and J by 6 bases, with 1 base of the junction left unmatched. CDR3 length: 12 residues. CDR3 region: CASSWTGNGYTF. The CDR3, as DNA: TGTGCCAGCAGTTGGACAGGGAATGGCTACACCTTC.

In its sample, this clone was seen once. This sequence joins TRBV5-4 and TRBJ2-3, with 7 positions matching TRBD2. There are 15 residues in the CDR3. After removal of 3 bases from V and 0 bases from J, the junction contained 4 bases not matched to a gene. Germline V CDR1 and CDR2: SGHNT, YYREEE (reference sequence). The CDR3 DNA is TGTGCCAGCAGCTCCAGGGACTATAGCACAGATACGCAGTATTTT. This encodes CASSSRDYSTDTQYF.

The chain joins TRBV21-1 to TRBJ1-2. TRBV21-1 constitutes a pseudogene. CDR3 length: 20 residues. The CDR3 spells CASSKLKKGPGEGVNYGYTF. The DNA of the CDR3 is TGTGCCAGCAGCAAATTAAAAAAGGGCCCGGGGGAGGGGGTAAACTATGGCTACACCTTC.

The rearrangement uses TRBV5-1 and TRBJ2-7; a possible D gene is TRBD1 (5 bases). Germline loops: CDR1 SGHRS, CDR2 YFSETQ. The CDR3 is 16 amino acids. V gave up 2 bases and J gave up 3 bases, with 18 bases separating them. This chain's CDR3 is CASSLGPQTVVYEQYF. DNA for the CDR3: TGCGCCAGCAGCTTAGGGCCCCAGACAGTCGTCTACGAGCAGTACTTC.

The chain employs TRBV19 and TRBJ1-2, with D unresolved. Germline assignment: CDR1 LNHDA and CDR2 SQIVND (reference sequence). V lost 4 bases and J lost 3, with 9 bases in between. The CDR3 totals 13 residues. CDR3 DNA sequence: TGTGCCAGTAGTAGAGACGTATACTATGGCTACACCTTC. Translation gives CASSRDVYYGYTF. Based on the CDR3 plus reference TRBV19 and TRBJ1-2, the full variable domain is DGGITQSPKYLFRKEGQNVTLSCEQNLNHDAMYWYRQDPGQGLRLIYYSQIVNDFQKGDIAEGYSVSREKKESFPLTVTSAQKNPTAFYLCASSRDVYYGYTFGSGTRLTVV.

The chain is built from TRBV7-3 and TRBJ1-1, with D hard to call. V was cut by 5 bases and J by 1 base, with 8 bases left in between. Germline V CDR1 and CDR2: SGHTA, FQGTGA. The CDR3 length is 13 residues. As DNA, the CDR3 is TGTGCCAGCAGCCGGGAGAGGAACACTGAAGCTTTCTTT. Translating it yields CASSRERNTEAFF.

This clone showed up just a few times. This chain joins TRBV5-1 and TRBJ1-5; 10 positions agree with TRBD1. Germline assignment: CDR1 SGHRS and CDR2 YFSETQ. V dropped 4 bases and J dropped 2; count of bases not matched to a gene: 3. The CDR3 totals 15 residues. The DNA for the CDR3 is TGCGCCAGCAGCCCCGGACAGGGGGGCAATCAGCCCCAGCATTTT. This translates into CASSPGQGGNQPQHF.

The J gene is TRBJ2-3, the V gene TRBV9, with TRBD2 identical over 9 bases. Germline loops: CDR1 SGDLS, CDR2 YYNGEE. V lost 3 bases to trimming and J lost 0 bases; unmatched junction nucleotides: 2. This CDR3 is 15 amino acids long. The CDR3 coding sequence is TGTGCCAGCAGCGGCGGGGGGGCTAGCACAGATACGCAGTATTTT. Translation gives CASSGGGASTDTQYF.

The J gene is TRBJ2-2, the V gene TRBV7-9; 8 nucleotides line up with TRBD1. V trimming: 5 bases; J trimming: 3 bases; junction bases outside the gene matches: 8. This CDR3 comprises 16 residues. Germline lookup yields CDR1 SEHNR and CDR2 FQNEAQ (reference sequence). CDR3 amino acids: CASSPPGQEDTGELFF. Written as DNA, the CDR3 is TGTGCCAGCAGCCCACCGGGACAGGAGGACACCGGGGAGCTGTTTTTT.

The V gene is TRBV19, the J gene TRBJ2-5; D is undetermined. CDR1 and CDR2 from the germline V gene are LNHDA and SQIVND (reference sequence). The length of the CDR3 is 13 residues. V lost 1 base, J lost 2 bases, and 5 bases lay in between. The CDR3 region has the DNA TGTGCCAGTAGTATAGGCGGTCAAGAGACCCAGTACTTC. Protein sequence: CASSIGGQETQYF.

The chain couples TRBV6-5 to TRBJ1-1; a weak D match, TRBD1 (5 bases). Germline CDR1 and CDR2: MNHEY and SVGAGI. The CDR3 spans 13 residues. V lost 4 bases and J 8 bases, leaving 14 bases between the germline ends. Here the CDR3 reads CASSWGVGPEAFF. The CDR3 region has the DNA TGTGCCAGCAGTTGGGGCGTAGGCCCCGAAGCTTTCTTT.

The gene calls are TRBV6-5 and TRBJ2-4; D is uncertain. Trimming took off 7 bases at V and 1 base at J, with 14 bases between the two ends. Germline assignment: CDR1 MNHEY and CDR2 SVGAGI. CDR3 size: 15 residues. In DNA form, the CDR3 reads TGTGCCAGCATGGGTGGGCAGTACGCCAAAAACATTCAGTACTTC. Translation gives CASMGGQYAKNIQYF.

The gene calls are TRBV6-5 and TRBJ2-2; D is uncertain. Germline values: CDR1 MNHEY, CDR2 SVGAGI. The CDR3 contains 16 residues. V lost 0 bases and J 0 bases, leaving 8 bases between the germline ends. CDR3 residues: CASSYSGVSNTGELFF. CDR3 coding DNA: TGTGCCAGCAGTTACTCCGGAGTTTCGAACACCGGGGAGCTGTTTTTT.

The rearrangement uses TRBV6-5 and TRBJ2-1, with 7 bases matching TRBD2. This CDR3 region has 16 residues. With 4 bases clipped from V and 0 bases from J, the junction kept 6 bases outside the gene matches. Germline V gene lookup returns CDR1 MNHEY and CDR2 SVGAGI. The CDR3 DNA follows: TGTGCCAGCAGTTTTCTAACGGGGGGCTCCTACAATGAGCAGTTCTTC. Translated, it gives CASSFLTGGSYNEQFF.

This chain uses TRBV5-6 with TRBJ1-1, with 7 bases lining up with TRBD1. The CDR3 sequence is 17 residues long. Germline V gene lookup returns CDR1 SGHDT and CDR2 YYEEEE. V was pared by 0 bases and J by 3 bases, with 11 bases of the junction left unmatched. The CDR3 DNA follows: TGTGCCAGCAGCTTGGCCGAACAAAGGGACAGCCACACTGAAGCTTTCTTT. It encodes CASSLAEQRDSHTEAFF.

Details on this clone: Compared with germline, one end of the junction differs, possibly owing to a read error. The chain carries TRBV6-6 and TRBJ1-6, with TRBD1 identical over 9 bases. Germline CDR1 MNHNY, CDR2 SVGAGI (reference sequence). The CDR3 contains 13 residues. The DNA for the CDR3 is TGTGCCGGCAGGACAGGGGTTGGTTCACCCCTCCACTTT. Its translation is CAGRTGVGSPLHF.

The CDR3 region has the DNA TGTGCCACCATGAGAGGCCCGAACACTGAAGCTTTCTTT. This encodes CATMRGPNTEAFF. The chain employs TRBV24-1 and TRBJ1-1; D gene unclear. The CDR3 length is 13 residues. V was shortened by 8 bases and J by 1 base, with 10 bases between the two germline ends. The germline CDR1 and CDR2 sequences are KGHDR and SFDVKD.